This TCR beta chain was documented in a study of graft-versus-host responses after intestinal transplantation. Study as a whole: Once they had received anti-thymocyte globulin induction, all recipients took tacrolimus and steroids for about three years. Study observations and caveats: The authors found GvH clones in recipient marrow, some appearing first in ileum or blood.

Germline CDR1 LGHNA, CDR2 YSLEER. Unmatched junction bases numbered 5, after V lost 4 bases and J lost 6 bases. This CDR3 is 14 amino acids long. Profiling relied on immunoSEQ multiplex PCR, and the TCRdb table lists in-frame clones only, not all of them. The sample contains about 39,000 clones, 90% to 95% of which appear only once. Details on this clone: What it binds is unknown.

The V call is TRBV4-3, the J call TRBJ1-2; 10 positions match TRBD1. The sequencing here drew on unstimulated CD8+ T cells sorted from spleen or lymph node cells, taken before transplant. This TCR was recovered from a human donor who was the organ donor for an intestinal transplant. In DNA form, the CDR3 reads TGCGCCAGCAGCCGGGACAGGGGTACCCATGGCTACACCTTC. It specifies CASSRDRGTHGYTF.